A selection of T cell receptor beta chains follows, all from one sample in a study of chemoradiotherapy in HPV16-positive cancers. Measured with immunoSEQ multiplex PCR; TCRdb has only the in-frame clones, and not every one. The sample contains 55,000 to 85,000 clones, around nine tenths of which appear only once. This specimen was blood, taken from a patient who underwent chemoradiotherapy. The receptors stem from a human donor with HPV-associated anogenital cancer. CDR3s include the opening cysteine and the closing phenylalanine or tryptophan. The D gene is left open where the match is weak. Rows may omit the clone size; those that give it use once, few, many or a size class.

size | D | J | V | CDR3 | DNA
- | TRBD1 | TRBJ1-6 | TRBV30 | CAWRGQGNSPLHF | TGTGCCTGGAGAGGACAGGGTAATTCACCCCTCCACTTT
- | - | TRBJ1-1 | TRBV7-2 | CASSLGLNRDTEAFF | TGTGCCAGCAGCTTAGGATTAAACAGGGACACTGAAGCTTTCTTT
- | - | TRBJ1-1 | TRBV6-1 | CASRGKYRAFTEAFF | TGTGCCAGCAGGGGGAAATACAGGGCGTTCACTGAAGCTTTCTTT
- | - | TRBJ1-2 | TRBV27 | CASSYGGADYGYTF | TGTGCCAGCAGTTATGGGGGGGCCGACTATGGCTACACCTTC
- | - | TRBJ2-2 | TRBV18 | CASSPIRTTTGELFF | TGTGCCAGCTCACCAATCAGGACTACAACCGGGGAGCTGTTTTTT
- | - | TRBJ1-2 | TRBV19 | CASDRGAHNYGYTF | TGTGCCAGTGACCGGGGGGCTCATAACTATGGCTACACCTTC
- | TRBD1 | TRBJ1-4 | TRBV6-1 | CASSDVGQLAEKLFF | TGTGCCAGCAGTGATGTGGGACAGCTAGCTGAAAAACTGTTTTTT
once | - | TRBJ2-2 | TRBV7-9 | CASSYPTSEGADTGELFF | TGTGCCAGCAGCTACCCGACATCGGAGGGGGCCGACACCGGGGAGCTGTTTTTT
- | - | TRBJ1-4 | TRBV7-9 | CASSDSWDEEDANEKLFF | TGTGCCAGCAGCGATAGTTGGGATGAGGAGGACGCTAATGAAAAACTGTTTTTT
- | TRBD1 | TRBJ2-2 | TRBV28 | CASSSAQGAGGELFF | TGTGCCAGCAGTTCGGCTCAGGGGGCGGGCGGGGAGCTGTTTTTT
- | - | TRBJ2-7 | TRBV7-2 | CASSLVVSPGDYEQYF | TGTGCCAGCAGCTTAGTGGTTTCCCCGGGGGACTACGAGCAGTACTTC
- | - | TRBJ2-7 | TRBV12-2 | CASPVPTDSYEQYF | TGTGCAAGTCCGGTACCGACGGATTCGTACGAGCAGTACTTC
- | - | TRBJ1-1 | TRBV4-1 | CAGRRGLNTEAFF | TGCGCCGGGCGCAGGGGTTTGAACACTGAAGCTTTCTTT
- | - | TRBJ1-5 | TRBV10-1 | CASSDPILYSNQPQHF | TGCGCCAGCAGTGATCCAATCTTGTATAGCAATCAGCCCCAGCATTTT
once | TRBD1 | TRBJ2-7 | TRBV5-1 | CASSSGQGEHEQYF | TGCGCCAGCAGCTCGGGACAGGGGGAACACGAGCAGTACTTC
- | TRBD2 | TRBJ2-7 | TRBV13 | CASSLGLAGDYEQYF | TGTGCCAGCAGCTTGGGACTAGCGGGGGATTACGAGCAGTACTTC
- | TRBD2 | TRBJ2-3 | TRBV4-1 | CASSQVAGVSTDTQYF | TGCGCCAGCAGCCAAGTTGCGGGAGTCTCCACAGATACGCAGTATTTT
- | - | TRBJ2-5 | TRBV2 | CASSEGYSTQETQYF | TGTGCCAGCAGTGAAGGGTACAGCACCCAAGAGACCCAGTACTTC
- | - | TRBJ2-7 | TRBV23-1 | CASSRDPLFPYEQYF | TGCGCCAGCAGTCGGGACCCCCTCTTCCCCTACGAGCAGTACTTC
- | - | TRBJ1-2 | TRBV9 | CASSRTEGYTF | TGTGCCAGCAGTCGGACAGAAGGCTACACCTTC
- | TRBD1 | TRBJ1-6 | TRBV6-5 | CASSYGQDNSPLHF | TGTGCCAGCAGCTACGGACAGGATAATTCACCCCTCCACTTT
- | - | TRBJ1-1 | TRBV6-5 | CASKPGAENTEAFF | TGTGCCAGCAAGCCGGGGGCGGAGAACACTGAAGCTTTCTTT
- | - | TRBJ2-4 | TRBV15 | CATSRDLTSRHIQYF | TGTGCCACCAGCAGAGATCTGACCTCAAGGCACATTCAGTACTTC
- | TRBD2 | TRBJ2-1 | TRBV27 | CASSLVWGTSGSSYNEQFF | TGTGCCAGCAGTTTGGTATGGGGGACTAGCGGTAGCTCCTACAATGAGCAGTTCTTC
- | TRBD1 | TRBJ1-2 | TRBV7-2 | CASSFQGQGAKVYGYTF | TGTGCCAGCAGCTTTCAAGGACAGGGGGCAAAAGTCTATGGCTACACCTTC
- | TRBD1 | TRBJ2-5 | TRBV7-9 | CATLQGAEETQYF | TGTGCCACACTCCAGGGGGCTGAAGAGACCCAGTACTTC
few | - | TRBJ1-2 | TRBV2 | CASSGTPTYGYTF | TGTGCCAGCAGTGGGACACCCACTTATGGCTACACCTTC
- | TRBD1 | TRBJ2-1 | TRBV9 | CASSAGTGPYNEQFF | TGTGCCAGCAGCGCCGGGACAGGGCCCTACAATGAGCAGTTCTTC
- | TRBD1 | TRBJ2-7 | TRBV19 | CASSRFGTGSYEQYF | TGTGCCAGTAGCCGCTTTGGGACAGGGAGTTACGAGCAGTACTTC
few | - | TRBJ1-1 | TRBV29-1 | CSVVGDQGNAFF | TGCAGCGTCGTAGGAGACCAGGGTAACGCTTTCTTT
- | - | TRBJ2-5 | TRBV7-2 | CASSLQGAIRETQYF | TGTGCCAGCAGCTTACAAGGGGCGATACGGGAGACCCAGTACTTC
- | TRBD1 | TRBJ1-1 | TRBV9 | CASSGGTGMNTEAFF | TGTGCCAGCAGCGGGGGGACAGGGATGAACACTGAAGCTTTCTTT
- | - | TRBJ2-7 | TRBV4-1 | CASSQGPGSYEQYF | TGCGCCAGCAGCCAAGGCCCCGGGAGCTACGAGCAGTACTTC
once | - | TRBJ1-2 | TRBV6-9 | CASSDTPQGLYGYTF | TGTGCCAGCAGTGACACACCCCAGGGGCTCTATGGCTACACCTTC
- | - | TRBJ1-1 | TRBV11-2 | CASSLLEAFF | TGTGCCAGCAGCTTACTTGAAGCTTTCTTT
once | - | TRBJ1-2 | TRBV6-6 | CASSYDGGNYGYTF | TGTGCCAGCAGTTACGATGGGGGGAACTATGGCTACACCTTC
- | - | TRBJ2-7 | TRBV5-4 | CASSLGAGEGYEQYF | TGTGCCAGCAGCTTAGGGGCAGGGGAGGGCTACGAGCAGTACTTC
- | - | TRBJ1-1 | TRBV20-1 | CSAVRGTEAFF | TGCAGTGCTGTGCGGGGCACTGAAGCTTTCTTT
few | - | TRBJ1-1 | TRBV30 | CAWRYGMNTEAFF | TGTGCCTGGCGATACGGGATGAACACTGAAGCTTTCTTT
- | - | TRBJ1-2 | TRBV4-1 | CASSPPRQRYGYTF | TGCGCCAGCAGCCCTCCTCGACAGAGATATGGCTACACCTTC
- | TRBD1 | TRBJ2-7 | TRBV11-2 | CASSYRQGYEQYF | TGTGCCAGCAGCTACAGACAGGGATACGAGCAGTACTTC
- | - | TRBJ1-3 | TRBV6-6 | CASSGQGNTIYF | TGTGCCAGCAGTGGACAGGGAAACACCATATATTTT
- | TRBD2 | TRBJ2-1 | TRBV19 | CASSNSGRLYNEQFF | TGTGCCAGTAGTAATAGCGGGAGATTATACAATGAGCAGTTCTTC
few | TRBD1 | TRBJ2-7 | TRBV2 | CASSFTDRGYYEQYF | TGTGCCAGCAGTTTTACGGACAGGGGATATTACGAGCAGTACTTC
- | - | TRBJ1-1 | TRBV6-5 | CASSRTVTNAEAFF | TGTGCCAGCAGCCGGACAGTGACTAACGCTGAAGCTTTCTTT
- | - | TRBJ1-6 | TRBV7-2 | CASSLFLGGQSPLHF | TGTGCCAGCAGCCTCTTCCTAGGGGGACAATCACCCCTCCACTTT
- | TRBD2 | TRBJ2-1 | TRBV5-1 | CASSWDYYNEQFF | TGCGCCAGCAGCTGGGACTATTACAATGAGCAGTTCTTC
- | TRBD1 | TRBJ1-5 | TRBV6-1 | CASSGGDRGYSNQPQHF | TGTGCCAGCAGTGGAGGGGACAGGGGCTATAGCAATCAGCCCCAGCATTTT
- | - | TRBJ1-5 | TRBV5-5 | CASSLTPGFEQPQHF | TGTGCCAGCAGCTTGACTCCGGGGTTCGAACAGCCCCAGCATTTT
- | TRBD1 | TRBJ2-5 | TRBV7-9 | CASSLAETGTETQYF | TGTGCCAGCAGCTTAGCCGAGACAGGGACAGAGACCCAGTACTTC
once | - | TRBJ1-4 | TRBV19 | CASSPSTTNEKLFF | TGTGCCAGTAGCCCCAGCACAACTAATGAAAAACTGTTTTTT
- | TRBD2 | TRBJ2-2 | TRBV5-1 | CASSLDPGLANTGELFF | TGCGCCAGCAGCTTGGACCCGGGACTAGCGAACACCGGGGAGCTGTTTTTT
few | - | TRBJ1-1 | TRBV30 | CAWSVGSDTEAFF | TGTGCCTGGAGTGTTGGATCAGACACTGAAGCTTTCTTT
- | - | TRBJ2-3 | TRBV28 | CASSFDTQYF | TGTGCCAGCAGTTTCGATACGCAGTATTTT
- | - | TRBJ2-5 | TRBV18 | CASSPPIETQYF | TGTGCCAGCTCACCACCTATCGAGACCCAGTACTTC
- | TRBD2 | TRBJ2-1 | TRBV7-9 | CASSPQAGGPHEQFF | TGTGCCAGCAGCCCCCAGGCGGGGGGGCCCCATGAGCAGTTCTTC